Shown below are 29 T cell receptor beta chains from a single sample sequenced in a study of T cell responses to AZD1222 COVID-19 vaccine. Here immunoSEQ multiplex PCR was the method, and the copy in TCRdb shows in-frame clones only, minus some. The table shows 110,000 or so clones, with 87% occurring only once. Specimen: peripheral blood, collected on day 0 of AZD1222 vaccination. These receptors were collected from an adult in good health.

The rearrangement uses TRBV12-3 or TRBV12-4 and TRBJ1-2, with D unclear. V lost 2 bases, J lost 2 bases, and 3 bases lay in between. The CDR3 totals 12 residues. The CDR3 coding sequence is TGTGCCAGCAGTTTACAAAACTATGGCTACACCTTC. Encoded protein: CASSLQNYGYTF.

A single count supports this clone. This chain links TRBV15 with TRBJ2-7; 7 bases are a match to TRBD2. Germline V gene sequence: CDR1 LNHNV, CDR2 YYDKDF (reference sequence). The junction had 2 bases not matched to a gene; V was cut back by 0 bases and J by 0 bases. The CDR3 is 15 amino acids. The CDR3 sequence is CATSREGGSSYEQYF. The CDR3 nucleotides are TGTGCCACCAGCAGAGAGGGGGGGAGCTCCTACGAGCAGTACTTC.

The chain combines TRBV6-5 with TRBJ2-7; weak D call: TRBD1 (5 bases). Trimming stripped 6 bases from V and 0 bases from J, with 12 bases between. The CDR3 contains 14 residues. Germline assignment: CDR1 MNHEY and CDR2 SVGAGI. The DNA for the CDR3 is TGTGCCAGCAGCCGGACATTAAGCTCCTACGAGCAGTACTTC. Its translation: CASSRTLSSYEQYF.

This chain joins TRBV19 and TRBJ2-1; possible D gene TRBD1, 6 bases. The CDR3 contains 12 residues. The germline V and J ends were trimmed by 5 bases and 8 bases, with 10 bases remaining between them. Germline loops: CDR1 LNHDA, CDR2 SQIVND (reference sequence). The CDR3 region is CASSRTADEQFF. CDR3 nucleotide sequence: TGTGCCAGTAGTCGGACAGCGGATGAGCAGTTCTTC.

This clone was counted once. The CDR3 reads CASSYSTPGDEQFF. CDR3 bases: TGTGCCAGCAGTTACTCGACGCCCGGGGATGAGCAGTTCTTC. The rearrangement uses TRBV6-6 and TRBJ2-1; D is possibly TRBD2 (5 bases). The CDR3 contains 14 residues. The germline V gene has CDR1 MNHNY and CDR2 SVGAGI (reference sequence). Trimming took off 0 bases at V and 8 bases at J, with 11 bases between the two ends.

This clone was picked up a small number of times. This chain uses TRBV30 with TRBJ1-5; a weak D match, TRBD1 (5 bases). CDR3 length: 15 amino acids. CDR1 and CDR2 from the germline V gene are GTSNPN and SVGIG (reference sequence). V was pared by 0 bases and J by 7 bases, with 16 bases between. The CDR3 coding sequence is TGTGCCTGGAGTGTAAGGGGCCCCCGAGGGCAGCCCCAGCATTTT. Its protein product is CAWSVRGPRGQPQHF.

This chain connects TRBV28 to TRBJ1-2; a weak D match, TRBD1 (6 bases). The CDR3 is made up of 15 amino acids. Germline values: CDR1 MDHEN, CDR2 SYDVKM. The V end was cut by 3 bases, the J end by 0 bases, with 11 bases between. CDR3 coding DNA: TGTGCCAGCAGTTTCGGGGGGCGGACTAACTATGGCTACACCTTC. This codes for CASSFGGRTNYGYTF.

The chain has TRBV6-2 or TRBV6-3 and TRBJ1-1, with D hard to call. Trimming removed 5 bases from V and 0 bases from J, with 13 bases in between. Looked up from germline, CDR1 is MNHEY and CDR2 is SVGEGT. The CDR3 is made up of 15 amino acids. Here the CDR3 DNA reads TGTGCCAGCAGTCCCCCAATCAAAATGAACACTGAAGCTTTCTTT. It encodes CASSPPIKMNTEAFF.

This CDR3 reads CASSLLGDEQFF. The CDR3 nucleotides are TGTGCCAGCAGTTTACTGGGAGATGAGCAGTTCTTC. The genes are TRBV28 and TRBJ2-1; D might be TRBD2 (5 bases). Germline V gene lookup returns CDR1 MDHEN and CDR2 SYDVKM. The CDR3 loop spans 12 amino acids. Between the trimmed V and J ends, which lost 2 bases and 8 bases, there was a span of 7 bases. Supplemented by reference TRBV28 and TRBJ2-1, the full variable domain reads DVKVTQSSRYLVKRTGEKVFLECVQDMDHENMFWYRQDPGLGLRLIYFSYDVKMKEKGDIPEGYSVSREKKERFSLILESASTNQTSMYLCASSLLGDEQFFGPGTRLTVL.

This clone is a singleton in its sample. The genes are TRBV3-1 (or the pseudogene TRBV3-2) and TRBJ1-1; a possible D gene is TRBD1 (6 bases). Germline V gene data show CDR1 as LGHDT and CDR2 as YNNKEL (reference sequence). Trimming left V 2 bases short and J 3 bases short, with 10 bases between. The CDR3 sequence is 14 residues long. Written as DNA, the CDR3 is TGTGCCAGCAGCCAAAGAGGGGGGCACACTGAAGCTTTCTTT. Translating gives CASSQRGGHTEAFF.

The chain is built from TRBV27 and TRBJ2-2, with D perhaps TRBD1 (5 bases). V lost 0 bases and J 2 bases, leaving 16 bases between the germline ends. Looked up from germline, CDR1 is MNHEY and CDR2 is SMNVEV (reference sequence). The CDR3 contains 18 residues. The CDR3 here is CASSLSIVPRANTGELFF. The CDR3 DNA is TGTGCCAGCAGTTTATCTATTGTTCCCAGGGCCAACACCGGGGAGCTGTTTTTT.

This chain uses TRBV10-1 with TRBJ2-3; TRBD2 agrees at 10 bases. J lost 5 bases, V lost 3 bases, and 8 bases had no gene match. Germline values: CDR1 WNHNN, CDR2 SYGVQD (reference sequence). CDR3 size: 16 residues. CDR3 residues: CASSDQRGGFLDTQYF. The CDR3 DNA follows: TGCGCCAGCAGTGACCAGCGGGGGGGGTTCCTAGATACGCAGTATTTT.

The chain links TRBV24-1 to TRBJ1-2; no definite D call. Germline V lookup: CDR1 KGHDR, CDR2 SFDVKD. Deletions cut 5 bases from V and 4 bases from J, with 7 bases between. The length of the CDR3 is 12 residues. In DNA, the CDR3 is TGTGCCACCAGTGCAGATAGCTATGGCTACACCTTC. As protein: CATSADSYGYTF.

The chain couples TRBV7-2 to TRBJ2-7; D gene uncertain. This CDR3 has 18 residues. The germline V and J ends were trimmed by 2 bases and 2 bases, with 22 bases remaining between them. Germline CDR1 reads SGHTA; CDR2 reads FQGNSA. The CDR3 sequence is CASSLLPQNPVSTYEQYF. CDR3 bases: TGTGCCAGCAGCTTACTACCCCAGAATCCCGTGTCGACCTACGAGCAGTACTTC.

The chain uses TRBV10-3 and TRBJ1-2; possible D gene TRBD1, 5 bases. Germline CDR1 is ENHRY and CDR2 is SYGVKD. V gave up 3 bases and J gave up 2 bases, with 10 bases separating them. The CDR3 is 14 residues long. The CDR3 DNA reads TGTGCCATCAGTGATCCGGGGCACAACTATGGCTACACCTTC. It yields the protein CAISDPGHNYGYTF.

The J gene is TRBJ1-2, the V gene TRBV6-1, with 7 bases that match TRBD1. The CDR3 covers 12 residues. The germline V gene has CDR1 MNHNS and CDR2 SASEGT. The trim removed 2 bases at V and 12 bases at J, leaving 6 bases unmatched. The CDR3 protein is CASSERTGVNTF. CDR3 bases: TGTGCCAGCAGTGAACGTACAGGGGTTAACACCTTC.

The CDR3 protein is CASSVGGGAGPLNEQFF. CDR3 nucleotides: TGTGCCAGCAGCGTAGGGGGAGGTGCAGGGCCCCTCAATGAGCAGTTCTTC. This chain joins TRBV9 and TRBJ2-1, with D possibly being TRBD2 (6 bases). The CDR3 is 17 amino acids. Germline V gene data show CDR1 as SGDLS and CDR2 as YYNGEE. Trimming cost V 0 bases and J 6 bases, with 19 bases left between them.

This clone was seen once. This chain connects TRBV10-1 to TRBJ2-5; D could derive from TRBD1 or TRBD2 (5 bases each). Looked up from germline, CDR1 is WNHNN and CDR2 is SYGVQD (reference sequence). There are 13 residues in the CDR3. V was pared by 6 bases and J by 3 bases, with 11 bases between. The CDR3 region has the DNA TGCGCCAGCAGCCCCTTGGGGGAAGAGACCCAGTACTTC. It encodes CASSPLGEETQYF.

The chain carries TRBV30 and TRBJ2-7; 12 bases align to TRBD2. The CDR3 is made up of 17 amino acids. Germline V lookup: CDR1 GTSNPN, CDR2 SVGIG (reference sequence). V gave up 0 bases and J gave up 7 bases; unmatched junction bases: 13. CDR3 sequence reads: CAWSVQRASGRAREQYF. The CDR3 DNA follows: TGTGCCTGGAGTGTACAAAGGGCTAGCGGGAGGGCCAGGGAGCAGTACTTC. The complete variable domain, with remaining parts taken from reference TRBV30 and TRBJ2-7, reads SQTIHQWPATLVQPVGSPLSLECTVEGTSNPNLYWYRQAAGRGLQLLFYSVGIGQISSEVPQNLSASRPQDRQFILSSKKLLLSDSGFYLCAWSVQRASGRAREQYFGPGTRLTVT.

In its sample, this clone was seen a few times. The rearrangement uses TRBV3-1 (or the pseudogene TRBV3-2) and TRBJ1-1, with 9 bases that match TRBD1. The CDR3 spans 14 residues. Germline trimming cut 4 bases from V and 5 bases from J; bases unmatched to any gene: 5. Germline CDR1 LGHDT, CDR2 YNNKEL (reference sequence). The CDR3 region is CASSRGQGRTEAFF. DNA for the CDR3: TGTGCCAGCAGCCGAGGACAGGGGAGGACTGAAGCTTTCTTT.

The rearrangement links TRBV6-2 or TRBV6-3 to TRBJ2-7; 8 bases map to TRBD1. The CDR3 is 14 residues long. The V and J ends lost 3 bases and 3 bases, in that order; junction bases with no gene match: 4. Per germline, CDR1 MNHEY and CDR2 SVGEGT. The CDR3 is CASSYLQGVYEQYF. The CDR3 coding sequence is TGTGCCAGCAGTTATTTACAGGGGGTCTACGAGCAGTACTTC.

The CDR3 here is CASSPSGVDTQYF. CDR3 sequence (DNA): TGTGCCAGTAGTCCGTCGGGAGTAGATACGCAGTATTTT. V usage is TRBV19 and J usage is TRBJ2-3; possible D gene TRBD2, 6 bases. V lost 5 bases, J lost 5 bases, and 11 bases lay in between. The CDR3 loop spans 13 amino acids. Germline CDR1 is LNHDA and CDR2 is SQIVND (reference sequence).

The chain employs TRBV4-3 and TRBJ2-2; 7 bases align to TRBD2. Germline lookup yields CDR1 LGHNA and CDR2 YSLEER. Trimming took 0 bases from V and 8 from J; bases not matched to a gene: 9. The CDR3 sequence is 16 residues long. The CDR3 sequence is CASSQDPGRGGGELFF. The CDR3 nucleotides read TGCGCCAGCAGCCAAGATCCTGGGAGGGGTGGTGGGGAGCTGTTTTTT.

The CDR3 DNA follows: TGTGCCTCGGGCAAGTCTGGGGATTCACCCCTCCACTTT. As protein: CASGKSGDSPLHF. V usage is TRBV30 and J usage is TRBJ1-6; D gene uncertain. V lost 7 bases, J lost 8 bases, and 15 bases lay in between. The CDR3 runs to 13 residues. Germline-derived CDR1 and CDR2 are GTSNPN and SVGIG (reference sequence).

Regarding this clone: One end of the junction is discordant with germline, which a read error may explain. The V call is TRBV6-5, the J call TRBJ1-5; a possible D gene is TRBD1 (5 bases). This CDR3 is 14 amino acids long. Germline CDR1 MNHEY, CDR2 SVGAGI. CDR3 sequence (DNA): TGTGCCTGCAGACCTGGAGGGGCACATCAGCCCCAGCATTTT. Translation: CACRPGGAHQPQHF.

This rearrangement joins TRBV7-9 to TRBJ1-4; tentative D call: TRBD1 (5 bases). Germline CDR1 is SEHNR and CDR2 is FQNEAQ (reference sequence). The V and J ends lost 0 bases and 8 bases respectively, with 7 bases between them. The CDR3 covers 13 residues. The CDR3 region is CASSLARGEKLFF. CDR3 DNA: TGTGCCAGCAGCTTAGCGCGGGGGGAAAAACTGTTTTTT.

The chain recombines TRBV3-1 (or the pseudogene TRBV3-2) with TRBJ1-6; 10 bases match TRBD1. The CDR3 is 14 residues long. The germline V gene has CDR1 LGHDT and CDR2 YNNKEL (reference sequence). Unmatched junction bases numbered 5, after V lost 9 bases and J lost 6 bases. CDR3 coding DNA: TGTGCCAGTCGGGACAGGGGTTCTAATTCACCCCTCCACTTT. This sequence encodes CASRDRGSNSPLHF.

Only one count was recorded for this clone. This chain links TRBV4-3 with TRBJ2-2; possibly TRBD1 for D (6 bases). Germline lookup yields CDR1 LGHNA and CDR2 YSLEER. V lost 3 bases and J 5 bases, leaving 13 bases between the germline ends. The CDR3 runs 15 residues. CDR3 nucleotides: TGCGCCAGCAGCCACCTAAACAGGGAGACCGGGGAGCTGTTTTTT. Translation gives CASSHLNRETGELFF.

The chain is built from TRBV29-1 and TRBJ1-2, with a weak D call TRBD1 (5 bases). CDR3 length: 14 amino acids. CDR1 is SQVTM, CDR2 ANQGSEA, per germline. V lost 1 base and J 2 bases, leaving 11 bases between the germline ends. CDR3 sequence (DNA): TGCAGCGTTGAAGGACAGTCCCTAAACTATGGCTACACCTTC. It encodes CSVEGQSLNYGYTF.